This T cell receptor beta chain originates from a study of shared clonotypes between healthy human individuals. Generated by immunoSEQ multiplex PCR, the TCRdb table keeps only in-frame clones and is missing some. The sample lists about 1.5 million clones, approximately 96% seen once, with 1% to 1.5% in the top ten. This CDR3 is 15 amino acids long. V lost 4 bases to trimming and J lost 5 bases, with 17 bases between them. Germline V gene sequence: CDR1 MDHEN, CDR2 SYDVKM. Material for sequencing was naive CD4+ T cells sorted from blood. Subset meaning: CD45RA+ positively selected. V is TRBV28 and J is TRBJ1-2; tentative D call: TRBD1 (6 bases). The sequence was obtained from a man aged 25-40 years in good health. In DNA form, the CDR3 reads TGTGCCAGCAGTTCCGGCATTTGGACAGTATATGGCTACACCTTC. Translation gives CASSSGIWTVYGYTF.